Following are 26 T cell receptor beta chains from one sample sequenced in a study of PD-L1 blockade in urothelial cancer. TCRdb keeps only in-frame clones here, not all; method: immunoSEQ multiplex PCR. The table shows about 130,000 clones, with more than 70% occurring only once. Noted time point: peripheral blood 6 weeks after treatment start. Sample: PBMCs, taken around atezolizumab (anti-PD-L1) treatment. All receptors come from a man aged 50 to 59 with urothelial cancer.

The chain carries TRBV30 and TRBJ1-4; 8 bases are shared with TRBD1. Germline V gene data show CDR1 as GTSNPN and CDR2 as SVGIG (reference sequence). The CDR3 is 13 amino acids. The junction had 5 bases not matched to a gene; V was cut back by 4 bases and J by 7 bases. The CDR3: CAWTGQGGEKLFF. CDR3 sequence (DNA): TGTGCCTGGACAGGACAGGGAGGTGAAAAACTGTTTTTT.

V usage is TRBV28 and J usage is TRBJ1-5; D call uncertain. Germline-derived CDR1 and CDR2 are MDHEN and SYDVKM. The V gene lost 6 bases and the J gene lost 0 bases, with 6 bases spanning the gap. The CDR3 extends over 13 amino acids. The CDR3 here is CASSPVSNQPQHF. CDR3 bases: TGTGCCAGCAGCCCAGTTAGCAATCAGCCCCAGCATTTT.

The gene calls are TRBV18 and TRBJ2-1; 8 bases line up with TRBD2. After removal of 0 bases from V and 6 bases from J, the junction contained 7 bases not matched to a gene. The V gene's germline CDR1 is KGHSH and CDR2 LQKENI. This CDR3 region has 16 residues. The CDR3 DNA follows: TGTGCCAGCTCACCACCCGGGACTAGTGGGGTCAATGAGCAGTTCTTC. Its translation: CASSPPGTSGVNEQFF.

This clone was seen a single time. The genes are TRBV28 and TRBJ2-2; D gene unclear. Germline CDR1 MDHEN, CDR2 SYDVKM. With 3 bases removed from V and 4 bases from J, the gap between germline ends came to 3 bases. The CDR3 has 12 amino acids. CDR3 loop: CASSLSTGELFF. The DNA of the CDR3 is TGTGCCAGCAGTTTGAGCACCGGGGAGCTGTTTTTT.

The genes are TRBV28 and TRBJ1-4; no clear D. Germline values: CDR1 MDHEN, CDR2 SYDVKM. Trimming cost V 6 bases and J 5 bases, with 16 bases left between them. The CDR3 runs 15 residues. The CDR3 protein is CASSPVGQLNEKLFF. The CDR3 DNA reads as TGTGCCAGCAGCCCAGTGGGCCAGTTGAATGAAAAACTGTTTTTT. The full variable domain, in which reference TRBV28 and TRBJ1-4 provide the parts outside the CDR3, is DVKVTQSSRYLVKRTGEKVFLECVQDMDHENMFWYRQDPGLGLRLIYFSYDVKMKEKGDIPEGYSVSREKKERFSLILESASTNQTSMYLCASSPVGQLNEKLFFGSGTQLSVL.

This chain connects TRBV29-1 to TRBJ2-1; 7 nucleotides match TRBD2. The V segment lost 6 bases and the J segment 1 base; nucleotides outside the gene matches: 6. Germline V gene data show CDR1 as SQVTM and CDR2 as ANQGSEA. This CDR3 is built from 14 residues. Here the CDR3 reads CSVRREGSYNEQFF. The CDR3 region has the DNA TGCAGCGTCCGCAGGGAGGGGTCCTACAATGAGCAGTTCTTC.

The CDR3 DNA reads TGTGCCAGTAGTATAGGCGGAGGGGGGAGGGCCACCTACAATGAGCAGTTCTTC. Amino acid sequence: CASSIGGGGRATYNEQFF. V and J are TRBV19 and TRBJ2-1, with D perhaps matching TRBD2 (7 bases). The CDR3 length is 18 residues. V lost 1 base, J lost 2 bases, and 18 bases lay in between. Germline V gives CDR1 LNHDA, CDR2 SQIVND (reference sequence).

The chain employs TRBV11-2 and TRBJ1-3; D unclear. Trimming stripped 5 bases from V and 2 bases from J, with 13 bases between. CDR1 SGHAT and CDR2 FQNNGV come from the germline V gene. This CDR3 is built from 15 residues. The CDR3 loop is CASSLVRAAGNTIYF. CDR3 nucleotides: TGTGCCAGCAGCCTCGTGCGGGCTGCTGGAAACACCATATATTTT.

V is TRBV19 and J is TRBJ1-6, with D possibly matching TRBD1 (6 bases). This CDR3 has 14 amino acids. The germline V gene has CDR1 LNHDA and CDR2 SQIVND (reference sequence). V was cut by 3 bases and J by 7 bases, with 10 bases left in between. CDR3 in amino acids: CASSIWDTNSPLHF. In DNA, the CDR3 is TGTGCCAGTAGTATCTGGGACACCAATTCACCCCTCCACTTT. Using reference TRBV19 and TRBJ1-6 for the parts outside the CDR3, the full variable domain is DGGITQSPKYLFRKEGQNVTLSCEQNLNHDAMYWYRQDPGQGLRLIYYSQIVNDFQKGDIAEGYSVSREKKESFPLTVTSAQKNPTAFYLCASSIWDTNSPLHFGNGTRLTVT.

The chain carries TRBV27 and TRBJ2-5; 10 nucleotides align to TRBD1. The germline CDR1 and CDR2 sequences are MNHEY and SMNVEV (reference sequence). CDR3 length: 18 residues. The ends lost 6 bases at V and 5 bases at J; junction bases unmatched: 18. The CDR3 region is CASRHKAGQGPYWETQYF. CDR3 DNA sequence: TGTGCCAGCAGGCACAAGGCGGGACAGGGGCCTTATTGGGAGACCCAGTACTTC.

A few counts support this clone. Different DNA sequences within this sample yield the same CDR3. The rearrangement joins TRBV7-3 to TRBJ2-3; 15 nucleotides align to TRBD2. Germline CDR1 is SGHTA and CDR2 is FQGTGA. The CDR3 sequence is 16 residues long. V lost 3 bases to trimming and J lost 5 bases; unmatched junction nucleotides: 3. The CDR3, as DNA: TGTGCCAGCAGCTTCGGACTAGCGGGAGGGGTAGATACGCAGTATTTT. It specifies CASSFGLAGGVDTQYF.

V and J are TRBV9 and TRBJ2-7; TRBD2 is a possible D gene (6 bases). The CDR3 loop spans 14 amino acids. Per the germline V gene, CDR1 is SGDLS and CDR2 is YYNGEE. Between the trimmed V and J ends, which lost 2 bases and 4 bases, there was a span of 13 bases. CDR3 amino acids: CASSVGGDSYEQYF. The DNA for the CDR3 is TGTGCCAGCAGCGTGGGGGGAGATTCTTACGAGCAGTACTTC.

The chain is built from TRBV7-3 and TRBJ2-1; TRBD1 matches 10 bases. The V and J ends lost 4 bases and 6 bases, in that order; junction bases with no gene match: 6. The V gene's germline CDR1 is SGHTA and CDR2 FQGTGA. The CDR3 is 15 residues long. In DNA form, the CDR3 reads TGTGCCAGCAGCTCAGGGACAGGGGCCGGCAATGAGCAGTTCTTC. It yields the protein CASSSGTGAGNEQFF. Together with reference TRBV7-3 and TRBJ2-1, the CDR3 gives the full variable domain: GAGVSQTPSNKVTEKGKYVELRCDPISGHTALYWYRQSLGQGPEFLIYFQGTGAADDSGLPNDRFFAVRPEGSVSTLKIQRTERGDSAVYLCASSSGTGAGNEQFFGPGTRLTVL.

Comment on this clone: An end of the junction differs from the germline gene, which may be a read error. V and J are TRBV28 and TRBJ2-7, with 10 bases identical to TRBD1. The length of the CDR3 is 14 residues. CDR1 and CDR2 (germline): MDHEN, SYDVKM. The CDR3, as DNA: TGTGCCACCTCTTTCGGGAGTAGGGTGGGGACAGGGGACTTC. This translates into CATSFGSRVGTGDF.

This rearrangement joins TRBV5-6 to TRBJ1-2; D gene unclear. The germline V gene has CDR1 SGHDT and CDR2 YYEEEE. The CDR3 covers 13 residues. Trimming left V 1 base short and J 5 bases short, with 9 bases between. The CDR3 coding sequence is TGTGCCAGCAGCTTGAGGCAGCGGTATGGCTACACCTTC. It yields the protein CASSLRQRYGYTF.

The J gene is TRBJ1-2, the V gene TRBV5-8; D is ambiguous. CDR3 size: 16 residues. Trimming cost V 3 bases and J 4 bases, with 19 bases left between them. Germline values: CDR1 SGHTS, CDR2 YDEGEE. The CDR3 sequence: CASSSQPGSLGYGYTF. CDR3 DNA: TGTGCCAGCAGCTCCCAACCGGGAAGCCTGGGCTATGGCTACACCTTC. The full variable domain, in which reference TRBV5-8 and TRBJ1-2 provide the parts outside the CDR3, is EAGVTQSPTHLIKTRGQQATLRCSPISGHTSVYWYQQALGLGLQFLLWYDEGEERNRGNFPPRFSGRQFPNYSSELNVNALELEDSALYLCASSSQPGSLGYGYTFGSGTRLTVV.

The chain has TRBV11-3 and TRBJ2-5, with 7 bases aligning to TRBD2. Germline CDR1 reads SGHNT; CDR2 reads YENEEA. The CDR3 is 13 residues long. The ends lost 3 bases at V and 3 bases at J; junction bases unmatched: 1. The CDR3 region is CASSLGGKETQYF. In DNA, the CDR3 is TGTGCCAGCAGCTTGGGAGGGAAAGAGACCCAGTACTTC.

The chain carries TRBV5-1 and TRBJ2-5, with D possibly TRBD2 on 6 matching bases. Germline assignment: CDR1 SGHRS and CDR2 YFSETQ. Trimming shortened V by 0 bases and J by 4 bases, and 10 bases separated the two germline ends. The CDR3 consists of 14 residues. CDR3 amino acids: CASSLESGGETQYF. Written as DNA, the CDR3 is TGCGCCAGCAGCTTGGAATCCGGGGGAGAGACCCAGTACTTC. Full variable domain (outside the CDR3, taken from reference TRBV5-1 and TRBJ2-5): KAGVTQTPRYLIKTRGQQVTLSCSPISGHRSVSWYQQTPGQGLQFLFEYFSETQRNKGNFPGRFSGRQFSNSRSEMNVSTLELGDSALYLCASSLESGGETQYFGPGTRLLVL.

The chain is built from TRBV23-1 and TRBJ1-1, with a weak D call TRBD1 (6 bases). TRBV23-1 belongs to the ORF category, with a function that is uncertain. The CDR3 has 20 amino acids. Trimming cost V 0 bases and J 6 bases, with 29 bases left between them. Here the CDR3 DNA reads TGCGCCAGCAGTCAATCGACGGACCTACAGGGACCTAACGGAGGTGCTGAAGCTTTCTTT. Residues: CASSQSTDLQGPNGGAEAFF.

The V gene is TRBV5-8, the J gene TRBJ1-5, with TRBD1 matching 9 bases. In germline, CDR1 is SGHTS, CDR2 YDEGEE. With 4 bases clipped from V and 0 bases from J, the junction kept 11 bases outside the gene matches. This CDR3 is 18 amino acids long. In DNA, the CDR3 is TGTGCCAGCAGCGGGGGACAGGGTACGGCTCTTAGCAATCAGCCCCAGCATTTT. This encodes CASSGGQGTALSNQPQHF.

CDR3 protein: CASSQDSGDSPLHF. Here the CDR3 DNA reads TGTGCCAGCAGCCAAGATTCAGGGGATTCACCCCTCCACTTT. This chain connects TRBV4-2 to TRBJ1-6; possible D gene TRBD1, 6 bases. CDR3 length: 14 amino acids. CDR1 LGHNA and CDR2 YNFKEQ come from the germline V gene. Trimming stripped 0 bases from V and 8 bases from J, with 8 bases between.

The CDR3 region is CASTGGAASSSNYGYTF. DNA for the CDR3: TGTGCCTCGACAGGGGGCGCCGCGAGTAGTTCTAACTATGGCTACACCTTC. The rearrangement uses TRBV19 and TRBJ1-2; 10 nucleotides match TRBD1. J gave up 0 bases and V 11 bases, and 15 bases lay outside the gene matches. CDR3 length equals 17 residues. Germline V gene sequence: CDR1 LNHDA, CDR2 SQIVND (reference sequence).

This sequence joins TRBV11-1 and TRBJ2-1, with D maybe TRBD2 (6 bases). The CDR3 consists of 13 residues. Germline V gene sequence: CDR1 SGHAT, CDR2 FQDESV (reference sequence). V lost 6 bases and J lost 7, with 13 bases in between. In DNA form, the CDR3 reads TGTGCCAGCAGGGTCAGCCGGGGGAATGAGCAGTTCTTC. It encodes CASRVSRGNEQFF.

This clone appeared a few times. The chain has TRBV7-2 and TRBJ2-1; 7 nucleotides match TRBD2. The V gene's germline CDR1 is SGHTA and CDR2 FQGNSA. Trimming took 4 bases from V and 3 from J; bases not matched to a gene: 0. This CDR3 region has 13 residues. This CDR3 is CASSWTSYNEQFF. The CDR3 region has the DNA TGTGCCAGCAGCTGGACTAGCTACAATGAGCAGTTCTTC.

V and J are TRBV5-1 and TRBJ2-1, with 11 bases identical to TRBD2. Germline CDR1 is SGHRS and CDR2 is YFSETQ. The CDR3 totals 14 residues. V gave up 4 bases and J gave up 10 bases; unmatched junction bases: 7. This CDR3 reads CASSDTSGSNEQFF. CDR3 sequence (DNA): TGCGCCAGCAGCGATACTAGCGGGAGTAACGAGCAGTTCTTC.

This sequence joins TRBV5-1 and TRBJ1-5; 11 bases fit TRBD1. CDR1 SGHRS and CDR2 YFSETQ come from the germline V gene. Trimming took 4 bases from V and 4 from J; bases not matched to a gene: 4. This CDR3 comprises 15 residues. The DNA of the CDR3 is TGCGCCAGCAGCGAAGGGACAGGGGGAAATCAGCCCCAGCATTTT. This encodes CASSEGTGGNQPQHF.